What follows is one T cell receptor beta chain and its context. Its antigen is still unknown. V was trimmed by 2 bases and J by 4 bases, leaving 11 bases between them. Germline-derived CDR1 and CDR2 are ENHRY and SYGVKD. This CDR3 is built from 14 residues. This specimen comes from a study of cytomegalovirus exposure and HLA in healthy donors. Study-level results: V segments that were indistinguishable, TRBV6-2 and TRBV6-3 among them, were omitted from analysis. A later analysis linked about 17,000 TCR beta sequences to HLA alleles at 0.05 false discovery rate. A later analysis linked a missense variant in DCLRE1C to the trimming of TCR beta V and J genes. CMV serostatus was the sole immune exposure information available.

The PCR made use of 60 Vbeta and 13 Jbeta primers. Sequencing was performed with immunoSEQ multiplex PCR; in TCRdb, only in-frame clones are kept and a portion is missing. This table has about 210,000 clones, 60% to 80% appearing once. The sample comprised PBMCs. The chain is built from TRBV10-3 and TRBJ1-1; a weak D match, TRBD1 (6 bases). This clonotype originated in a male donor in good health and CMV-seronegative. This CDR3 reads CAISEDEGGTEAFF. CDR3 DNA sequence: TGTGCCATCAGTGAGGACGAAGGGGGCACTGAAGCTTTCTTT.